The 2 T cell receptor beta chains below were found in one sample sequenced in a study of regulatory T cells in long-lasting Graves disease. Indicated time point: newly diagnosed GD, antithyroid drugs for less than 3 months. RNA from PBMCs was the source of the TCR library. Both iRepertoire HTBI primers and Arm-PCR of CDR3 regions were used to build the TCR beta libraries. One entry per CDR3 protein results from TCRdb running MiXCR on the multiplex PCR reads. Here the sample spans about 620,000 distinct CDR3 sequences, approximately 15% being singletons. This sample also belongs to another study, concerning T cells in Graves' hyperthyroidism and ophthalmopathy.

The sample consisted of peripheral blood mononuclear cells (PBMCs), taken at new diagnosis, from a patient treated with antithyroid drugs. Every receptor here comes from a woman aged 25-40 years with Graves disease.

This clonotype has a count of ten or more. This chain links TRBV7-9 with TRBJ2-7; possible D gene TRBD2, 5 bases. The length of the CDR3 is 13 residues. Trimming cost V 5 bases and J 4 bases, with 12 bases left between them. Germline V gene lookup returns CDR1 SEHNR and CDR2 FQNEAQ (reference sequence). In DNA, the CDR3 is TGTGCCAGCAGCGAGCGGTACTTATACGAGCAGTACTTC. Amino acid sequence: CASSERYLYEQYF. The full variable domain, rest sourced from reference TRBV7-9 and TRBJ2-7, is DTGVSQNPRHKITKRGQNVTFRCDPISEHNRLYWYRQTLGQGPEFLTYFQNEAQLEKSRLLSDRFSAERPKGSFSTLEIQRTEQGDSAMYLCASSERYLYEQYFGPGTRLTVT.

This clonotype was picked up many times. In DNA form, the CDR3 reads TGTGCCAGCAGCCGCCAAGGGGCTAGCGGGAGTTACGAGCAGTACTTC. This gives the protein CASSRQGASGSYEQYF. V and J are TRBV27 and TRBJ2-7; TRBD2 matches 10 bases. Per germline, CDR1 MNHEY and CDR2 SMNVEV (reference sequence). This CDR3 comprises 16 residues. Trimming removed 6 bases from V and 4 bases from J; junction bases left unmatched: 12.